Shown below are 20 T cell receptor beta chains from a single sample sequenced in a study of regulatory T cells in long-lasting Graves disease. Time point reported: newly diagnosed GD, antithyroid drugs for less than 3 months. Extracted RNA from PBMCs served as the source of the TCR library. Building the TCR beta libraries relied on iRepertoire HTBI primers, and CDR3 regions underwent Arm-PCR. From the multiplex PCR reads, TCRdb called clonotypes with MiXCR, one entry per CDR3 protein. The sample yields a few hundred thousand distinct CDR3 sequences, roughly 17% seen once. The data were also submitted as part of a second study, on T cells in Graves' hyperthyroidism and ophthalmopathy.

The source was peripheral blood mononuclear cells (PBMCs), collected at new diagnosis, from a patient treated with antithyroid drugs. The receptors were gathered from a middle-aged man with Graves disease.

This clonotype was counted at least ten times. The chain links TRBV10-3 to TRBJ1-4; 8 nucleotides align to TRBD1. With V trimmed by 8 bases and J by 8 bases, 4 bases remained unmatched. The germline CDR1 and CDR2 sequences are ENHRY and SYGVKD. CDR3 length equals 12 residues. The CDR3 here is CAIGQGGEKLFF. The CDR3 DNA reads as TGTGCCATCGGACAGGGTGGGGAAAAACTGTTTTTT.

This clonotype has at least ten counts. At one boundary the junction diverges from the germline segment, which might be a read error. The chain joins TRBV2 to TRBJ2-3, with D maybe TRBD2 (6 bases). The CDR3 consists of 13 residues. The germline CDR1 and CDR2 sequences are SNHLY and FYNNEI. CDR3 in DNA: TGTGCCACCAGTAGCGGAAGCACAGATACGCAGTATTTT. As protein: CATSSGSTDTQYF.

There are many counts of this clonotype. The chain couples TRBV3-1 to TRBJ2-1; 7 bases agree with TRBD1. CDR3 size: 15 residues. V dropped 3 bases and J dropped 2; count of bases not matched to a gene: 4. Per germline, CDR1 LGHDT and CDR2 YNNKEL (reference sequence). Here the CDR3 DNA reads TGTGCCAGCAGCCATCGACAGGGTACCTACAATGAGCAGTTCTTC. Amino acids: CASSHRQGTYNEQFF.

Concerning this clonotype itself: This may stem from a read error, because a much larger clone lies one nucleotide away. The CDR3 end shows no conserved phenylalanine or tryptophan, and so a read error is likely. The chain joins TRBV5-1 to TRBJ2-1, with TRBD1 as a possible D gene (5 bases). Matching the DNA end better, TRBJ2-5 makes the J call doubtful. Germline loops: CDR1 SGHRS, CDR2 YFSETQ. This CDR3 has 15 amino acids. The CDR3 bases are TGCGCCAGCATTCAGGGAAGATGGGGCCAAGAGACCCAGTACCTC. This encodes CASIQGRWGQETQYL.

The rearrangement joins TRBV25-1 to TRBJ2-1; 7 bases are a match to TRBD2. Germline assignment: CDR1 MGHDK and CDR2 SYGVNS. The CDR3 runs to 18 residues. The V gene end was trimmed by 3 bases and the J gene end by 9 bases; junction bases not matched to a gene: 20. Here the CDR3 reads CASSDLSGAKVGFIEQFF. Written as DNA, the CDR3 is TGTGCCAGCAGTGACCTCAGCGGGGCCAAGGTCGGCTTCATTGAGCAGTTCTTC.

Only one count was recorded for this clonotype. This chain joins TRBV7-9 and TRBJ2-7; D remains ambiguous. The CDR3 totals 13 residues. V gave up 5 bases and J gave up 3 bases, with 11 bases separating them. Germline-derived CDR1 and CDR2 are SEHNR and FQNEAQ (reference sequence). The CDR3 sequence: CASSAPEYYEQYF. In nucleotides, the CDR3 is TGTGCCAGCAGCGCCCCGGAATACTACGAGCAGTACTTC.

This clonotype came up a few times. This chain joins TRBV29-1 and TRBJ2-5, with a weak D call TRBD2 (5 bases). From germline, CDR1 is SQVTM and CDR2 ANQGSEA. The CDR3 runs to 13 residues. The V end lost 6 bases, the J end lost 1 base, and 12 bases lay between the germline ends. The CDR3 here is CSVPLDFQETQYF. The DNA of the CDR3 is TGCAGCGTCCCCCTGGACTTCCAAGAGACCCAGTACTTC.

This clonotype was recorded at least ten times. V is TRBV30 and J is TRBJ2-3; 8 nucleotides line up with TRBD2. There are 14 residues in the CDR3. Trimming at V came to 2 bases and at J to 5 bases, leaving 6 bases not matched to a gene. Per the germline V gene, CDR1 is GTSNPN and CDR2 is SVGIG (reference sequence). The CDR3 sequence: CAWSRTSFRDTQYF. Written as DNA, the CDR3 is TGTGCCTGGAGTCGGACTAGCTTCAGAGATACGCAGTATTTT.

In this sample, this clonotype turned up many times. The V call is TRBV2, the J call TRBJ1-1, with no clear D. V shed 2 bases and J shed 8 bases, with 9 bases lying between them. CDR3 size: 12 residues. CDR1 and CDR2 from the germline V gene are SNHLY and FYNNEI. The CDR3 region is CASSEWRQEAFF. The CDR3 DNA is TGTGCCAGCAGTGAATGGCGGCAGGAAGCTTTCTTT.

The table lists this clonotype with many counts. The V gene is TRBV5-1, the J gene TRBJ2-7; no reliable D call. V gave up 0 bases and J gave up 7 bases, with 14 bases separating them. The CDR3 sequence is 14 residues long. Germline CDR1 SGHRS, CDR2 YFSETQ. CDR3 protein: CASSLGPGLEEQYF. The CDR3 bases are TGCGCCAGCAGCTTGGGGCCAGGCCTAGAGGAGCAGTACTTC.

This clonotype was recorded at least ten times. This chain connects TRBV9 to TRBJ2-5; D tentatively reads TRBD1 or TRBD2 (5 bases each). Trimming left V 4 bases short and J 0 bases short, with 22 bases between. The CDR3 is 18 residues long. The V gene's germline CDR1 is SGDLS and CDR2 YYNGEE. The CDR3 DNA follows: TGTGCCAGCAGCAAACGAGGGGCAAGTCGGGCAAACCAAGAGACCCAGTACTTC. Translating gives CASSKRGASRANQETQYF.

This clonotype was seen many times. V usage is TRBV5-1 and J usage is TRBJ2-5; D is uncertain. Trimming left V 0 bases short and J 2 bases short, with 8 bases between. Per the germline V gene, CDR1 is SGHRS and CDR2 is YFSETQ. This CDR3 region has 14 residues. The CDR3 bases are TGCGCCAGCAGCTTGGTGTGGGCTCAAGAGACCCAGTACTTC. This codes for CASSLVWAQETQYF.

At least ten counts were recorded for this clonotype. The chain uses TRBV20-1 and TRBJ2-1; 7 nucleotides line up with TRBD2. Looked up from germline, CDR1 is DFQATT and CDR2 is SNEGSKA (reference sequence). This CDR3 has 16 amino acids. V was clipped by 5 bases and J by 4 bases; unmatched bases: 14. Here the CDR3 reads CSARFQLADSYNEQFF. CDR3 DNA sequence: TGCAGTGCTCGCTTCCAGCTAGCGGACTCATACAATGAGCAGTTCTTC.

This clonotype was counted a few times. This chain connects TRBV7-9 to TRBJ2-7; D unresolved. V was clipped by 5 bases and J by 0 bases, with 14 bases between them. This CDR3 comprises 15 residues. The germline gives CDR1 SEHNR, CDR2 FQNEAQ (reference sequence). CDR3 sequence reads: CASSPEDLSSYEQYF. The CDR3 DNA is TGTGCCAGCAGCCCCGAGGATCTTAGCTCCTACGAGCAGTACTTC.

Remarks on this clonotype: A much larger clone differs by one base, so this may be a read error. The chain joins TRBV6-1 to TRBJ2-5; 8 bases match TRBD1. CDR3 length: 14 residues. Germline values: CDR1 MNHNS, CDR2 SASEGT. DNA for the CDR3: TGTGTCAGCAGTGACAGGGGTGATGGGGTGACCCAGTACTTC. Its protein product is CVSSDRGDGVTQYF.

The chain employs TRBV7-2 and TRBJ1-2; D ambiguous. Between the trimmed V and J ends, which lost 1 base and 3 bases, there was a span of 12 bases. This CDR3 spans 15 amino acids. Germline values: CDR1 SGHTA, CDR2 FQGNSA. The CDR3 region is CASSLGFAAYYGYTF. Here the CDR3 DNA reads TGTGCCAGCAGCTTAGGATTCGCGGCTTACTATGGCTACACCTTC.

Points on this clonotype: One base away lies a much larger clone, so this may be a sequencing read error. The chain joins TRBV9 to TRBJ2-3; 10 bases line up with TRBD2. Trimming took 4 bases from V and 1 from J; bases not matched to a gene: 6. The CDR3 extends over 16 amino acids. Germline assignment: CDR1 SGDLS and CDR2 YYNGEE. CDR3 loop: CASSLRGTSGTDTQYF. CDR3 coding DNA: TGTGCCAGCAGCTTAAGGGGGACTAGCGGCACAGATACGCAGTATTTT. Drawing the rest from reference TRBV9 and TRBJ2-3, the complete variable domain is DSGVTQTPKHLITATGQRVTLRCSPRSGDLSVYWYQQSLDQGLQFLIQYYNGEERAKGNILERFSAQQFPDLHSELNLSSLELGDSALYFCASSLRGTSGTDTQYFGPGTRLTVL.

In regard to this clonotype: This could be a read error, since a much larger clone is one nucleotide away. The rearrangement uses TRBV10-3 and TRBJ2-3, with 9 bases aligning to TRBD2. TRBJ2-1 matches the DNA end more closely, so the J call is doubtful. The CDR3 consists of 16 residues. Germline CDR1 ENHRY, CDR2 SYGVKD. The CDR3 reads CAIRDLGGGDGSEQFF. CDR3 sequence (DNA): TGTGCCATCAGAGACCTAGGCGGGGGGGATGGCAGTGAGCAGTTCTTC.

This clonotype occurred many times. This chain joins TRBV18 and TRBJ2-7; no clear D. The CDR3 consists of 14 residues. Germline V gives CDR1 KGHSH, CDR2 LQKENI. Trimming shortened V by 3 bases and J by 2 bases, and 11 bases separated the two germline ends. CDR3 region: CASSPRTSPYEQYF. CDR3 in DNA: TGTGCCAGCTCACCTAGGACGTCTCCCTACGAGCAGTACTTC.

This clonotype was counted many times. The gene calls are TRBV14 and TRBJ2-5, with D possibly matching TRBD2 (6 bases). The CDR3 covers 16 residues. Looked up from germline, CDR1 is SGHDN and CDR2 is FVKESK. Trimming took 0 bases from V and 5 from J, leaving 16 bases between them. CDR3 protein: CASSQDWVRLAETQYF. CDR3 bases: TGTGCCAGCAGCCAAGATTGGGTTAGGCTAGCGGAGACCCAGTACTTC.